A selection of T cell receptor beta chains follows, all from one sample in a study of blood T cell repertoires in COVID-19. TCRdb's table, derived via immunoSEQ multiplex PCR, lists solely in-frame clones and lacks some. This sample has about 500,000 clones; approximately 89% occur once, and the top ten carry approximately 0.9%. The specimen was peripheral blood. The receptor set was obtained from a man aged 18 to 29 with COVID-19, enrolled during active disease. The CDR3 runs from the conserved cysteine through the conserved F or W. D genes are given only for firm matches. Clone size appears in some rows only: once, few, many, or a class for an expanded clone.

V gene	D gene	J gene	clone size	CDR3 protein	CDR3 DNA
TRBV27	-	TRBJ1-5	-	CASSLMIGGGQPQHF	TGTGCCAGCAGTTTAATGATAGGGGGGGGACAGCCCCAGCATTTT
TRBV6-2/TRBV6-3	-	TRBJ2-1	-	CASSGTGKNEQFF	TGTGCCAGCAGTGGAACAGGGAAAAATGAGCAGTTCTTC
TRBV15	-	TRBJ2-7	-	CATSREGAGEQYF	TGTGCCACCAGCAGAGAAGGGGCAGGTGAGCAGTACTTC
TRBV4-2	TRBD1	TRBJ1-2	once	CASSPDRDRGYGYTF	TGTGCCAGCAGCCCAGATCGAGACAGGGGCTATGGCTACACCTTC
TRBV3-1/TRBV3-2	-	TRBJ2-3	-	CASSHILPADTQYF	TGTGCCAGCAGCCATATCCTGCCAGCAGATACGCAGTATTTT
TRBV11-3	-	TRBJ1-1	-	CASSFQLNTEAFF	TGTGCCAGCAGCTTTCAGTTGAACACTGAAGCTTTCTTT
TRBV4-2	-	TRBJ1-4	few	CASSPGVGAIEKLFF	TGTGCCAGCAGCCCCGGCGTGGGGGCGATTGAAAAACTGTTTTTT
TRBV7-6	-	TRBJ1-6	once	CASSLGGRTLHNSPLHF	TGTGCCAGCAGCTTAGGTGGACGGACACTCCATAATTCACCCCTCCACTTT
TRBV2	TRBD2	TRBJ2-3	-	CASWSPGTSGRAQFSTDTQYF	TGTGCCAGCTGGTCCCCTGGGACTAGCGGGAGGGCCCAATTTAGCACAGATACGCAGTATTTT
TRBV9	TRBD2	TRBJ2-7	-	CASSEGRGLAGGSGDEQYF	TGTGCCAGCAGCGAGGGTCGGGGACTAGCGGGAGGATCCGGCGACGAGCAGTACTTC
TRBV19	-	TRBJ1-1	few	CATHTTENTEAFF	TGTGCCACCCACACGACAGAGAACACTGAAGCTTTCTTT
TRBV6-5	-	TRBJ1-6	-	CASSREINSPLHF	TGTGCCAGCAGTCGAGAAATTAATTCACCCCTCCACTTT
TRBV19	-	TRBJ1-1	few	CASSSTGSNTEAFF	TGTGCCAGTAGTTCTACCGGTTCGAACACTGAAGCTTTCTTT
TRBV28	TRBD1	TRBJ1-3	-	CASTLTGINSGNTIYF	TGTGCCAGCACTCTGACAGGGATCAACTCTGGAAACACCATATATTTT
TRBV7-5	-	TRBJ2-1	-	CVRSPTLDNEQFF	TGTGTCAGAAGCCCCACACTAGATAATGAGCAGTTCTTC
TRBV7-9	TRBD2	TRBJ2-5	-	CASSLYQRTSGRDGGTQYF	TGTGCCAGCAGCTTATATCAAAGGACTAGCGGAAGAGACGGAGGGACCCAGTACTTC
TRBV5-5	-	TRBJ2-1	-	CASSPVPDNEQFF	TGTGCCAGCAGCCCTGTCCCCGACAATGAGCAGTTCTTC
TRBV6-6	-	TRBJ1-2	-	CASSYTGSANGYTF	TGTGCCAGCAGTTATACAGGTTCCGCTAATGGCTACACCTTC
TRBV6-2/TRBV6-3	TRBD1	TRBJ2-7	-	CASSPRDRESNEQYF	TGTGCCAGCAGCCCTCGAGACAGGGAATCGAACGAGCAGTACTTC
TRBV19	-	TRBJ1-1	-	CASSIDGSGTEAFF	TGTGCCAGTAGTATAGATGGCAGCGGCACTGAAGCTTTCTTT
TRBV12-3/TRBV12-4	-	TRBJ2-1	-	CASSSPGEQFF	TGTGCCAGCAGTTCCCCCGGTGAGCAGTTCTTC
TRBV9	-	TRBJ2-5	-	CASSRGGTEETQYF	TGTGCCAGCAGCCGCGGGGGGACAGAAGAGACCCAGTACTTC
TRBV29-1	-	TRBJ1-2	once	CSVAPGTSNYGYTF	TGCAGCGTTGCACCAGGGACATCTAACTATGGCTACACCTTC
TRBV5-4	-	TRBJ2-5	once	CASSLRSQETQYF	TGTGCCAGCAGCTTGCGCAGTCAAGAGACCCAGTACTTC
TRBV11-2	TRBD1	TRBJ1-4	-	CASSYNRGANEKLFF	TGTGCCAGCAGTTATAACAGGGGTGCTAATGAAAAACTGTTTTTT
TRBV20-1	-	TRBJ2-7	-	CSAPDRTEQYF	TGCAGTGCACCGGACAGAACCGAGCAGTACTTC
TRBV14	TRBD2	TRBJ2-7	-	CASSSWTRMYEQYF	TGTGCCAGCAGCTCTTGGACTAGGATGTACGAGCAGTACTTC
TRBV24-1	-	TRBJ2-3	once	CATSDYKITDTQYF	TGTGCCACCAGTGATTACAAGATCACAGATACGCAGTATTTT
TRBV7-2	-	TRBJ2-3	-	CASSSPEVGTDTQYF	TGTGCCAGCAGCTCCCCCGAGGTCGGCACAGATACGCAGTATTTT
TRBV6-5	-	TRBJ1-6	-	CASSYREYNSPLHF	TGTGCCAGCAGTTACCGGGAGTATAATTCACCCCTCCACTTT
TRBV3-1/TRBV3-2	-	TRBJ1-6	-	CATQRGSHNSPLHF	TGTGCCACCCAGAGGGGGAGCCATAATTCACCCCTCCACTTT
TRBV5-1	TRBD1	TRBJ2-7	-	CASRTTGDEQYF	TGCGCCAGCAGAACGACAGGGGACGAGCAGTACTTC
TRBV3-1/TRBV3-2	TRBD2	TRBJ2-3	-	CASSQTTGGGGADTQYF	TGTGCCAGCAGCCAAACGACCGGCGGGGGGGGTGCAGATACGCAGTATTTT
TRBV10-3	-	TRBJ1-5	-	CAIQALENQPQHF	TGTGCCATCCAAGCGCTGGAGAATCAGCCCCAGCATTTT
TRBV7-3	TRBD2	TRBJ2-3	-	CASSLQGSGRVLADTQYF	TGTGCCAGCAGCCTCCAGGGCAGCGGGAGGGTGTTGGCAGATACGCAGTATTTT
TRBV27	TRBD2	TRBJ2-1	-	CASSVNSGGAGEQFF	TGTGCCAGCAGTGTAAATAGCGGGGGGGCCGGTGAGCAGTTCTTC
TRBV3-1/TRBV3-2	TRBD1	TRBJ2-1	-	CASSAQGNEQFF	TGTGCCAGCAGCGCACAGGGGAATGAGCAGTTCTTC